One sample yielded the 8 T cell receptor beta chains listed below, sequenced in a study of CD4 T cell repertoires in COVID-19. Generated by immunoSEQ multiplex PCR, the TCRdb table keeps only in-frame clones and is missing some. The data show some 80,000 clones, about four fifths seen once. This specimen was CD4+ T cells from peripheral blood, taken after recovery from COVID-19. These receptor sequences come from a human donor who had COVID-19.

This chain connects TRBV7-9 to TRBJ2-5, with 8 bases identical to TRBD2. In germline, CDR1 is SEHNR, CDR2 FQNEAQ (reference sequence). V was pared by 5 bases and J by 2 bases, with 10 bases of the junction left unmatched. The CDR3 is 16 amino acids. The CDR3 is CASSPTRGAIQETQYF. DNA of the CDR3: TGTGCCAGCAGCCCTACGCGGGGGGCCATTCAAGAGACCCAGTACTTC.

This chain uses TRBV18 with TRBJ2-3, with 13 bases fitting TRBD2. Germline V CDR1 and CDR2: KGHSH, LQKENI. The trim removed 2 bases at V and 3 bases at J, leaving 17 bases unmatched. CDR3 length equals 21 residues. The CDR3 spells CASSPGQGRTSGRDPTDTQYF. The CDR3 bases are TGTGCCAGCTCACCAGGACAGGGCCGGACTAGCGGGAGAGATCCGACAGATACGCAGTATTTT.

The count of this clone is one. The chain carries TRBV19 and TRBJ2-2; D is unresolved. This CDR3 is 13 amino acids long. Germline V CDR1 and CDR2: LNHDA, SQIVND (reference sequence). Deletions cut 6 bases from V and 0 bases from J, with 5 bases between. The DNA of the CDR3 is TGTGCCAGTAGGAACTCGAACACCGGGGAGCTGTTTTTT. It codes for CASRNSNTGELFF. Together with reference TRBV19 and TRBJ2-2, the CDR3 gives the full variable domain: DGGITQSPKYLFRKEGQNVTLSCEQNLNHDAMYWYRQDPGQGLRLIYYSQIVNDFQKGDIAEGYSVSREKKESFPLTVTSAQKNPTAFYLCASRNSNTGELFFGEGSRLTVL.

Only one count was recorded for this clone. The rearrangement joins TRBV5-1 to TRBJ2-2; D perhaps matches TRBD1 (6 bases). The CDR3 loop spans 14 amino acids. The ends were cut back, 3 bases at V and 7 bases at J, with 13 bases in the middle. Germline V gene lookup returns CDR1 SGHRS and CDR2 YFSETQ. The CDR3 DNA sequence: TGCGCCAGCAGCTCCCAACAGGGAGTCGGGGAGCTGTTTTTT. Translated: CASSSQQGVGELFF. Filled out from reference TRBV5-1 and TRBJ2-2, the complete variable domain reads KAGVTQTPRYLIKTRGQQVTLSCSPISGHRSVSWYQQTPGQGLQFLFEYFSETQRNKGNFPGRFSGRQFSNSRSEMNVSTLELGDSALYLCASSSQQGVGELFFGEGSRLTVL.

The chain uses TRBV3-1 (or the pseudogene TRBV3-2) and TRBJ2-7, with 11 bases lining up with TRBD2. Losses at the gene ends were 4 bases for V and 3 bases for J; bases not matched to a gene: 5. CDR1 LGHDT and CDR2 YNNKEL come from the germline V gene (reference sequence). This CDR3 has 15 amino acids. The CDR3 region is CASSPGLAGYYEQYF. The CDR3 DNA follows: TGTGCCAGCAGCCCCGGACTAGCGGGTTACTACGAGCAGTACTTC.

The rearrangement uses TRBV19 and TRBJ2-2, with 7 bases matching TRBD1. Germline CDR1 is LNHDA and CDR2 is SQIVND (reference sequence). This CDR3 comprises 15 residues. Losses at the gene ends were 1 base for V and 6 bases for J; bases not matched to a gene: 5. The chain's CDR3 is CASSIVAQGAGELFF. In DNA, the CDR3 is TGTGCCAGTAGTATAGTTGCCCAGGGGGCCGGGGAGCTGTTTTTT.

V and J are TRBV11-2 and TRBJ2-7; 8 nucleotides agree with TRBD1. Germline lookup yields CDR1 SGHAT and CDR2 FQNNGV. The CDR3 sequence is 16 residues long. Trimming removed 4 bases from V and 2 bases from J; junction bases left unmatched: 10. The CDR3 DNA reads TGTGCCAGCAGCTCTACTTTCGGGACAGGAGCCTACGAGCAGTACTTC. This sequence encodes CASSSTFGTGAYEQYF. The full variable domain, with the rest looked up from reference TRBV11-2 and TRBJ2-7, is EAGVAQSPRYKIIEKRQSVAFWCNPISGHATLYWYQQILGQGPKLLIQFQNNGVVDDSQLPKDRFSAERLKGVDSTLKIQPAKLEDSAVYLCASSSTFGTGAYEQYFGPGTRLTVT.

In nucleotides, the CDR3 is TGTGCCAGCAGTTCCCCGGACGGATATGGCTACACCTTC. Residues: CASSSPDGYGYTF. V and J are TRBV28 and TRBJ1-2; D not certain. Germline V gives CDR1 MDHEN, CDR2 SYDVKM. The CDR3 is 13 amino acids. V was trimmed by 4 bases and J by 5 bases, leaving 11 bases between them.